This TCR beta chain comes out of a study of cytomegalovirus exposure and HLA in healthy donors. Researchers ran the PCR with 60 Vbeta and 13 Jbeta primers. Only in-frame clones appear in the TCRdb table, and some are missing; sequencing was by immunoSEQ multiplex PCR. Of 30,000 to 35,000 clones in the sample, approximately 67% were seen once. V dropped 4 bases and J dropped 4; count of bases not matched to a gene: 4. Per germline, CDR1 SSHAT and CDR2 FNYEAQ (reference sequence). The CDR3 sequence is 15 residues long. The sample was PBMCs. The TCR sequence derives from a man aged 40-49 years in good health and CMV-seropositive. The chain employs TRBV7-7 and TRBJ2-5, with 12 bases fitting TRBD2. This CDR3 reads CASSSSSGGAETQYF. CDR3 DNA sequence: TGTGCCAGCAGCTCCTCTAGCGGGGGGGCAGAGACCCAGTACTTC.